This T cell receptor beta chain appears in the sequencing data of a study of sequential checkpoint blockade in melanoma (dated by TCRdb to the late 2010s). Some background on the complete study: Patients were randomized 1:1 to first-line nivolumab followed by ipilimumab (arm A) or ipilimumab followed by nivolumab (arm B). Maintenance nivolumab was given following each of the two trial sequences. Beyond this particular receptor, the publication reports: The model for predicting response that combines TCR metrics with mutation burden needs to be validated in larger, independent patient cohorts.

The junction carries 8 bases between V and J, which are trimmed by 1 base and 1 base respectively. The germline V gene (reference sequence) specifies LNHDA as CDR1 and SQIVND as CDR2. Measured from the cysteine to the phenylalanine, the CDR3 is 15 residues long. CDR3 DNA is the only sequence kept; it has 45 bases, read in frame from the first base. As concerns this clone: The clone's antigen remains unknown. One base away there is no much larger clone; base qualities are not given.

In the paper's terms, the treatment or condition label means: randomized to nivolumab then ipilimumab (arm A) or the reverse (arm B). None of the trial patients had been given prior DNA-damaging chemotherapy. Thawed PBMCs were sorted on a FACS Aria II flow cytometer to isolate live CD3+CD8+ cells negative for CD19 and CD56. The samples were obtained from melanoma patients enrolled in CheckMate 064, an open-label, randomized phase II trial testing sequential checkpoint blockade. Peripheral blood mononuclear cells were collected by leukapheresis, purified using Ficoll-Paque, and frozen in human serum containing approximately 9.1% DMSO. Immediately after sorting, the purity of sorted blood CD3+CD8+ cells was verified to be >98%, after which DNA was extracted. TCRbeta CDR3 regions were immunosequenced from genomic DNA with the immunoSEQ Assay. Genomic DNA was amplified by bias-controlled multiplex PCR before high-throughput sequencing. On the authors' methods: To quantify the absolute abundance of each unique TCRbeta CDR3 region, the sequences were collapsed and filtered. Clonality was defined as 1 minus Pielou's evenness and was calculated using productive rearrangements only. Clones with significantly greater frequencies in on-treatment versus baseline samples were identified using a previously published method. TCRdb took this table from immuneACCESS and kept in-frame rearrangements with V and J called. Such tables lack part of the clones; where checked against another copy, unresolved V genes explain under half of the gap, and the rest is unexplained. V, J and clone size derive from that table, while D and trimming were established from the DNA sequence. For this sample there are 35,000 to 45,000 clones; 70% to 90% appear just once. About an eighth of the sample belongs to the ten largest clones.

The sequence was obtained from a human donor with melanoma. In this chain, TRBV19 is recombined with TRBJ2-1; no D segment can be confidently identified. The starting material was CD8+ T cells sorted from blood (inferred from file names), obtained from a patient given nivolumab and ipilimumab in sequence. The CDR3 region reads CASSIGSRSYNEQFF. The DNA reads as follows: TGTGCCAGTAGTATAGGTTCCCGGTCCTACAATGAGCAGTTCTTC.